This T cell receptor (beta chain) comes out of a study of CD8+CD57+ T cells in acquired aplastic anemia. For sequencing, patients were chosen who had shown expansion of CD8+CD57+ cells by flow cytometry. The CDR3 extends over 15 amino acids. V was shortened by 10 bases and J by 0 bases, with 17 bases between the two germline ends. Germline CDR1 and CDR2: ENHRY and SYGVKD. The template used for profiling TCR beta VDJ and CDR3 was genomic DNA. Using its own MiXCR run on the reads, TCRdb lists one record per CDR3 protein. The sample holds some 140,000 distinct CDR3 sequences; about 50% are singletons and the top ten take 12%.

Source material: sorted CD4+, CD8+, or CD8+CD57+ T cells (not recorded which) from PBMCs. This TCR was sampled from a human donor with aplastic anemia. The chain combines TRBV10-3 with TRBJ2-3, with no clear D. The CDR3 DNA sequence: TGTGCCACTGCCTTGGTGCTCTCTAGCACAGATACGCAGTATTTT. Translating gives CATALVLSSTDTQYF.